This TCR beta chain emerged from a study of sequential checkpoint blockade in melanoma. Whole-study context: Patients were randomized 1:1 to nivolumab-then-ipilimumab or ipilimumab-then-nivolumab first-line. Both treatment sequences were followed by maintenance nivolumab.

Treatment here: randomized to nivolumab then ipilimumab (arm A) or the reverse (arm B). Patients had received no earlier DNA-damaging chemotherapy. Live CD3+CD8+ CD19− CD56− cells were sorted from PBMCs. This clone was counted at least ten times. This table comes from immunoSEQ multiplex PCR, and its TCRdb copy is limited to in-frame clones, with some not included. The data hold 6,500 to 10,000 clones, with around 60% observed a single time. The CDR3 loop spans 14 amino acids. Germline loops: CDR1 SEHNR, CDR2 FQNEAQ (reference sequence). V lost 1 base to trimming and J lost 4 bases, with 11 bases between them.

The source material was CD8+ T cells sorted from blood (inferred from file names), sampled from a patient given nivolumab and ipilimumab in sequence. The chain links TRBV7-9 to TRBJ2-7; D not resolved. The source is a human patient with melanoma. Some clones in this sample may be carry-over from other donors' samples. Written as DNA, the CDR3 is TGTGCCAGCAGCTTAGTAGGCGGCCGATACGAGCAGTACTTC. The encoded protein is CASSLVGGRYEQYF. The whole variable domain, remainder taken from reference TRBV7-9 and TRBJ2-7, is DTGVSQNPRHKITKRGQNVTFRCDPISEHNRLYWYRQTLGQGPEFLTYFQNEAQLEKSRLLSDRFSAERPKGSFSTLEIQRTEQGDSAMYLCASSLVGGRYEQYFGPGTRLTVT.